A single T cell receptor beta chain is shown here with its context. What it recognizes is unknown. These data originate in a study of regulatory T cells in long-lasting Graves disease. Findings and limits, study-wide: Persistent Graves' patients showed reduced TCR diversity versus newly diagnosed patients. Relative to new patients (under 1,000), persistent patients exhibited greater sharing of public clonotypes (approximately 2,500).

Specified time point: persistent/refractory GD, antithyroid drugs over 5 years with positive TRAb. From PBMCs, RNA was extracted and then used to make the TCR library. The CDR3 has 15 amino acids. The germline V gene has CDR1 KGHDR and CDR2 SFDVKD. Germline trimming cut 5 bases from V and 1 base from J; bases unmatched to any gene: 4. Combining iRepertoire HTBI primers with Arm-PCR of CDR3 regions, the authors built TCR beta libraries. TCRdb processed the multiplex PCR reads anew with MiXCR; each CDR3 protein has one entry. The repertoire has about 340,000 distinct CDR3 sequences, 20% of them found once; the top ten carry 29%.

Sequenced here: peripheral blood mononuclear cells (PBMCs), sampled when the disease was refractory, from a patient treated with antithyroid drugs. This receptor was obtained from a female donor with Graves disease. This chain links TRBV24-1 with TRBJ2-1; 7 nucleotides agree with TRBD2. CDR3 DNA: TGTGCCACCAGTGGGGGCGGGAGATCCTACAATGAGCAGTTCTTC. Its protein is CATSGGGRSYNEQFF.